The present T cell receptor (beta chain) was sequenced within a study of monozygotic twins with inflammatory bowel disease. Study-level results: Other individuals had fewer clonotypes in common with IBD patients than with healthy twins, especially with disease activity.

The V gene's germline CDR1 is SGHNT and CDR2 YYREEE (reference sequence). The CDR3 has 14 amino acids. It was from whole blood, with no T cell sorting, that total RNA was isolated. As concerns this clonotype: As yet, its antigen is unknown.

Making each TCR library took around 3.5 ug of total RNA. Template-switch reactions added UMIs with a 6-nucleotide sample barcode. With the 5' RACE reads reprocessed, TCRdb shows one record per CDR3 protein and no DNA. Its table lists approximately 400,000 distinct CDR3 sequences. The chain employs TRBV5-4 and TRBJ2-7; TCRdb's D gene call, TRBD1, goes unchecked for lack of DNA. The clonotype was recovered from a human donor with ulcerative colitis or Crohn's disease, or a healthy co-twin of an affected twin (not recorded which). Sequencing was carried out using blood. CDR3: CASSRGTGVYEQYF.